One and the same sample provided the 9 T cell receptor beta chains below, sequenced in a study of blood T cells in healthy people across ages. Sample-barcoded 5' priming and a J-beta primer mix drove a second PCR of about 6 to 12 cycles. TCRdb re-derived calls from the 5' RACE reads in MiXCR, one entry per CDR3 protein. The sample has roughly 720,000 distinct CDR3 sequences; about 53% are singletons. Sequenced sample: blood. These receptors originate from an elderly man in good health.

This clonotype was observed once. The rearrangement joins TRBV28 to TRBJ2-4; D is possibly TRBD1 or TRBD2 (6 bases each). The J call is uncertain, as TRBJ2-7 better fits the DNA end. This CDR3 contains 15 residues. The germline V gene encodes CDR1 MDHEN and CDR2 SYDVKM. The CDR3 DNA sequence: TGTGCCAGCAGTTTATATTGGGGGGCCTCAAACGAGCAGTACTTC. Translation gives CASSLYWGASNEQYF.

This clonotype was counted a few times. This chain connects TRBV7-3 to TRBJ1-2; tentative D call: TRBD1 (5 bases). CDR1 and CDR2 from the germline V gene are SGHTA and FQGTGA. The CDR3 is 13 residues long. V was clipped by 1 base and J by 11 bases, with 14 bases between them. This CDR3 reads CASSLIGQTEYTF. Here the CDR3 DNA reads TGTGCCAGCAGCTTAATAGGGCAGACAGAGTACACCTTC.

This CDR3 is CATSGWLAGSLNEQFF. In nucleotides, the CDR3 is TGTGCCACCAGTGGCTGGCTAGCGGGTTCACTAAATGAGCAGTTCTTC. The chain employs TRBV24-1 and TRBJ2-1; 8 bases map to TRBD2. This CDR3 comprises 16 residues. V trimming: 5 bases; J trimming: 7 bases; junction bases outside the gene matches: 12. Germline V lookup: CDR1 KGHDR, CDR2 SFDVKD.

The chain has TRBV2 and TRBJ2-7, with 8 bases matching TRBD2. The CDR3 extends over 12 amino acids. Trimming took 6 bases from V and 7 from J; bases not matched to a gene: 5. Per germline, CDR1 SNHLY and CDR2 FYNNEI. The CDR3 bases are TGTGCCAGCAGGAGACTAGCGAGGGAGCAGTACTTC. This translates into CASRRLAREQYF.

The chain links TRBV4-2 to TRBJ2-1; 8 bases align to TRBD1. This CDR3 comprises 16 residues. Germline V gene lookup returns CDR1 LGHNA and CDR2 YNFKEQ. Unmatched junction bases numbered 14, after V lost 3 bases and J lost 10 bases. CDR3 nucleotides: TGTGCCAGCAGCCACGGACAGGGTCCCTCCGCCGGGGAGCAGTTCTTC. This translates into CASSHGQGPSAGEQFF.

V usage is TRBV29-1 and J usage is TRBJ2-3, with D perhaps matching TRBD2 (6 bases). Looked up from germline, CDR1 is SQVTM and CDR2 is ANQGSEA. V gave up 6 bases and J gave up 0 bases, with 22 bases separating them. The CDR3 totals 17 residues. The CDR3 DNA reads as TGCAGCGTGGGGGGAAAAAGCGGAGGCCCTAGCACAGATACGCAGTATTTT. It translates to CSVGGKSGGPSTDTQYF.

The chain has TRBV6-6 and TRBJ1-1; possible D gene TRBD1, 5 bases. Germline lookup yields CDR1 MNHNY and CDR2 SVGAGI (reference sequence). CDR3 length equals 13 residues. The CDR3 region has the DNA TGTGCTGGGCAGGCGGGGGGGAACACTGAAGCTTTCTTT. It encodes CAGQAGGNTEAFF.

The genes are TRBV16 and TRBJ2-4; TRBD1 matches 9 bases. Germline V gene sequence: CDR1 KGHSY, CDR2 FQNENV. J gave up 0 bases and V 2 bases, and 14 bases lay outside the gene matches. The CDR3 runs 20 residues. CDR3 loop: CASSQAVGTGTILAKNIQYF. Written as DNA, the CDR3 is TGTGCCAGCAGCCAAGCGGTTGGGACAGGGACCATCCTAGCCAAAAACATTCAGTACTTC.

This chain links TRBV18 with TRBJ2-7; 11 bases match TRBD1. CDR1 KGHSH and CDR2 LQKENI come from the germline V gene. Germline trimming cut 5 bases from V and 6 bases from J; bases unmatched to any gene: 9. The CDR3 loop spans 15 amino acids. The CDR3 region has the DNA TGTGCCAGCTCAAAAGGGACAGGGGGTTCGGGCGAGCAGTACTTC. Amino acids: CASSKGTGGSGEQYF.